This T cell receptor (beta chain) was recorded in a study of breast tumors, draining lymph nodes, adjacent tissues (dated by TCRdb to 2016 to 2017). Notes on the research overall: The study compared TCR beta repertoires across tumor, adjacent nontumor tissue and axillary lymph nodes from breast cancer patients. The study aimed to assess the relationships and possible T-cell exchange between tumor, surrounding tissue and draining lymph node repertoires in human breast cancer.

There are many counts of this clonotype. The antigen it recognizes is unknown. No quality values exist for individual bases; no much larger clone is one base distant. Sequenced on an Illumina HiSeq 2000. TCR beta chain libraries were generated through multiplex PCR amplification. High-throughput sequencing was used to analyze the amplified TCR beta chain products. TCRdb reworked the public reads: Q25 trimming with fastp, MiXCR clone assembly, productive beta chains retained. When rows share a CDR3 protein, they turn into one entry using the most common DNA and genes. This sample is represented by 20,000 to 25,000 distinct CDR3 sequences; roughly 32% of them were singletons. The ten largest clones capture approximately 10% of the sample. Taken from cysteine to phenylalanine, the CDR3 has 14 residues. Only the CDR3 DNA stays, 42 bases, in frame from base 1. The germline V gene encodes CDR1 LNHNV and CDR2 YYDKDF (reference sequence). V loses 9 bases of germline sequence and J loses 0 bases, and the interval between the two ends is 14 bases.

The investigation overall reported the following: Tumor and nontumor tissue repertoires were significantly more similar in luminal-like than in basal-like breast cancer. The conclusion that tumor T cells originate in lymph nodes was presented as consistent with a hypothesis rather than as directly demonstrated. Tumor T-cell repertoires showed less diversity than lymph node repertoires and more diversity than nontumor tissue repertoires, and tumor T-cell repertoires showed preferential V and J gene usage. The data were judged consistent with most tumor T cells deriving from the lymph node and then expanding within tumor tissue.

The clonotype originates from a female donor with breast cancer. Some clones in this sample may be carry-over from other donors' samples. The rearranged chain carries TRBV15 and TRBJ2-5; the D gene is perhaps TRBD1 or TRBD2, each of them matching over 5 bases. Sequencing was done on a sample of breast tumor tissue. For the CDR3, the sequence is CATGTDVYQETQYF. Read as DNA, the sequence is TGTGCCACTGGGACGGATGTGTACCAAGAGACCCAGTACTTC.